Following are 9 T cell receptor beta chains from one sample sequenced in a study of blood T cells in healthy people across ages. A J-beta primer mix and a sample-barcoded 5' primer were used in a second PCR of roughly 6 to 12 cycles. One entry per CDR3 protein results from TCRdb running MiXCR on the 5' RACE reads. The sample has 870,000 or so distinct CDR3 sequences; more than 25% are singletons. Sequences were obtained from blood. The receptor set was obtained from an elderly woman in good health.

The chain has TRBV12-3 or TRBV12-4 and TRBJ1-5, with D unresolved. The V and J ends lost 8 bases and 5 bases respectively, with 16 bases between them. This CDR3 contains 14 residues. The CDR3 nucleotides are TGTGCCAGCCTCTTTACGGGATCGCATCAGCCCCAGCATTTT. It codes for CASLFTGSHQPQHF.

This clonotype was observed a few times. The chain links TRBV24-1 to TRBJ1-1; 11 nucleotides agree with TRBD1. With V trimmed by 3 bases and J by 5 bases, 7 bases remained unmatched. The CDR3 loop spans 16 amino acids. Germline CDR1 reads KGHDR; CDR2 reads SFDVKD. CDR3 nucleotide sequence: TGTGCCACCAGTGATCCCCCGGGACAGGGGGATACTGAAGCTTTCTTT. It encodes CATSDPPGQGDTEAFF.

This clonotype was seen repeatedly, ten times or more. The genes are TRBV7-2 and TRBJ1-1; no clear D gene. The CDR3 contains 14 residues. Germline assignment: CDR1 SGHTA and CDR2 FQGNSA. V lost 5 bases to trimming and J lost 4 bases, with 14 bases between them. This chain's CDR3 is CASSPTLTGTEAFF. CDR3 coding DNA: TGTGCCAGCAGCCCCACCCTAACGGGCACTGAAGCTTTCTTT.

This clonotype was seen more than once but under ten times. The V gene is TRBV5-5, the J gene TRBJ2-7; D may match TRBD1 or TRBD2 (7 bases each). The CDR3 extends over 14 amino acids. The germline V and J ends were trimmed by 1 base and 5 bases, with 13 bases remaining between them. Germline CDR1 and CDR2: SGHKS and YYEKEE (reference sequence). This CDR3 is CASSLLSGGDEQYF. In DNA, the CDR3 is TGTGCCAGCAGCTTGTTATCAGGGGGGGACGAGCAGTACTTC.

This clonotype was found once. This chain joins TRBV2 and TRBJ1-1, with TRBD1 matching over 7 bases. CDR3 size: 13 residues. Per germline, CDR1 SNHLY and CDR2 FYNNEI. With V trimmed by 1 base and J by 8 bases, 4 bases remained unmatched. The CDR3 spells CASSEGGQYEAFF. CDR3 DNA sequence: TGTGCCAGCAGTGAAGGGGGACAGTACGAAGCTTTCTTT.

This clonotype was seen many times. The rearrangement joins TRBV21-1 to TRBJ2-5; TRBD1 is taken as the D call from the table, unchecked against the DNA. TRBV21-1 is a known pseudogene. The CDR3 sequence is 21 residues long. In DNA form, the CDR3 reads TGTGCCAGCAGACCGAGGGACAGGGCGCTCCCAGGGCCGGAGGGCAAAGAGACCCAGTACTTC. Its translation is CASRPRDRALPGPEGKETQYF.

In this sample, this clonotype turned up a few times. V gene TRBV7-8 combines with J gene TRBJ1-3; D call uncertain. Deletions cut 1 base from V and 0 bases from J, with 7 bases between. Germline CDR1 SGHVS, CDR2 FQNEAQ. CDR3 length: 15 residues. CDR3 coding DNA: TGTGCCAGCAGCTTAGGGGCGAGCTCTGGAAACACCATATATTTT. Amino acids: CASSLGASSGNTIYF.

A note on this clonotype: One end of the junction varies from germline; a read error may be responsible. The chain is built from TRBV20-1 and TRBJ2-7, with D perhaps TRBD1 (7 bases). The CDR3 consists of 16 residues. Germline CDR1 and CDR2: DFQATT and SNEGSKA (reference sequence). The CDR3 reads CSATGPRQGLGYERYF. In nucleotides, the CDR3 is TGCAGTGCTACTGGACCTCGACAGGGACTTGGGTACGAGCGGTACTTC.

This clonotype was seen at least ten times. J is TRBJ2-1 and V is TRBV12-3 or TRBV12-4, with 11 nucleotides matching TRBD2. This CDR3 contains 15 residues. V lost 6 bases to trimming and J lost 7 bases; unmatched junction nucleotides: 8. The CDR3 DNA is TGTGCCAGCAGATATAGCGGGGGGGCATTAAATGAGCAGTTCTTC. This codes for CASRYSGGALNEQFF.